This T cell receptor (beta chain) was recovered during a study of blood T cells in healthy people across ages. Points from the study as a whole: Per million T cells, TCR beta diversity dropped about linearly as age rose.

Details on this clonotype: Its antigen remains unidentified.

The CDR3 is 11 residues long. Germline CDR1 DFQATT, CDR2 SNEGSKA (reference sequence). The germline V and J ends were trimmed by 3 bases and 9 bases, with 9 bases remaining between them. Each sample provided at least 6 micrograms of extracted total RNA. It was with a sample-barcoded 5' primer and a J-beta primer mix that a second PCR of about 6 to 12 cycles was run. Each CDR3 protein is one row after TCRdb ran MiXCR on the 5' RACE reads. Of about 1.8 million distinct CDR3 sequences detected, less than 50% appear once; the ten largest clones hold approximately 2%. This receptor was taken from a middle-aged woman in good health. The V call is TRBV20-1, the J call TRBJ2-1, with no clear D. The sample taken for sequencing was blood. Here the CDR3 DNA reads TGCAGTGCTAGGCTTTCCAGTGAGCAGTTCTTC. The encoded protein is CSARLSSEQFF.